Listed below are T cell receptor beta chains from one sample, sequenced in a study of T cells in Graves' hyperthyroidism and ophthalmopathy. TCRdb re-analysed the multiplex PCR reads in MiXCR, keeping a single row per CDR3 protein. The sample has approximately 700,000 distinct CDR3 sequences, nearly 45% seen once; the top ten hold about 7.7%. Material for sequencing was peripheral blood or thyroid tissue (not recorded which). The receptor source for this set is an adult man with Graves' disease, either hyperthyroidism or ophthalmopathy (not recorded which). Each CDR3 is given with its conserved first and last residue. The D gene is left open where the match is weak. Clone size is not always given. Where it is, it says once, few, many or a class for expanded clones.

CDR3aa: CSSSGRGEQPQHF
CDR3nt: TGCAGCTCTTCGGGCAGGGGGGAACAGCCCCAGCATTTT
v_gene: TRBV29-1
j_gene: TRBJ1-5
d_gene: TRBD1
abundance: NA

CDR3aa: CASSSRDRREAFF
CDR3nt: TGTGCCAGTAGTTCCCGGGACAGGAGGGAAGCTTTCTTT
v_gene: TRBV19
j_gene: TRBJ1-1
d_gene: TRBD1
abundance: few

CDR3aa: CASALTGNEKLFF
CDR3nt: TGTGCCAGCGCCCTTACAGGGAATGAAAAACTGTTTTTT
v_gene: TRBV15
j_gene: TRBJ1-4
d_gene: NA
abundance: NA

CDR3aa: CASSLGRQGSKNTEAFF
CDR3nt: TGTGCCAGCAGCTTAGGGCGACAGGGGAGTAAGAACACTGAAGCTTTCTTT
v_gene: TRBV13
j_gene: TRBJ1-1
d_gene: TRBD1
abundance: NA

CDR3aa: CASSSQRNQPQHF
CDR3nt: TGTGCCAGCTCCTCCCAACGTAATCAGCCCCAGCATTTT
v_gene: TRBV7-2
j_gene: TRBJ1-5
d_gene: NA
abundance: once

CDR3aa: CASSGLAGGAYEQYF
CDR3nt: TGTGCCAGCAGTGGACTAGCGGGAGGGGCGTACGAGCAGTACTTC
v_gene: TRBV2
j_gene: TRBJ2-7
d_gene: TRBD2
abundance: NA

CDR3aa: CATSEGVIDNQPQHF
CDR3nt: TGTGCCACCAGTGAGGGGGTGATCGACAATCAGCCCCAGCATTTT
v_gene: TRBV24-1
j_gene: TRBJ1-5
d_gene: NA
abundance: many

CDR3aa: CSARDVTSGSYEQYF
CDR3nt: TGCAGTGCTAGAGACGTTACTAGCGGGAGTTACGAGCAGTACTTC
v_gene: TRBV20-1
j_gene: TRBJ2-7
d_gene: TRBD2
abundance: NA

CDR3aa: CASSSSGTRHEQYF
CDR3nt: TGTGCCAGCAGCTCCTCCGGGACCCGCCACGAGCAGTACTTC
v_gene: TRBV7-2
j_gene: TRBJ2-7
d_gene: NA
abundance: few

CDR3aa: CSVVDSLTYTF
CDR3nt: TGCAGCGTTGTAGACAGCCTTACCTACACCTTC
v_gene: TRBV29-1
j_gene: TRBJ1-2
d_gene: NA
abundance: many

CDR3aa: CASSSQITGGGEAFF
CDR3nt: TGTGCCAGCAGCTCGCAGATTACAGGGGGAGGAGAAGCTTTCTTT
v_gene: TRBV11-1
j_gene: TRBJ1-1
d_gene: TRBD1
abundance: NA

CDR3aa: CASSLDGQNYEQYF
CDR3nt: TGCGCCAGCAGCTTGGACGGACAGAACTACGAGCAGTACTTC
v_gene: TRBV5-1
j_gene: TRBJ2-7
d_gene: NA
abundance: few

CDR3aa: CASSLAVGTETQYF
CDR3nt: TGCGCCAGCAGCTTGGCGGTGGGCACGGAGACCCAGTACTTC
v_gene: TRBV5-1
j_gene: TRBJ2-5
d_gene: NA
abundance: many

CDR3aa: CASSTHWDTEAFF
CDR3nt: TGTGCCAGCAGCACCCATTGGGACACTGAAGCTTTCTTT
v_gene: TRBV9
j_gene: TRBJ1-1
d_gene: NA
abundance: NA

CDR3aa: CASSWGVMGEEAFF
CDR3nt: TGTGCCAGCAGCTGGGGGGTAATGGGCGAAGAAGCTTTCTTT
v_gene: TRBV7-6
j_gene: TRBJ1-1
d_gene: NA
abundance: few

CDR3aa: CASSDWAGGRDGYTF
CDR3nt: TGTGCCAGCAGTGATTGGGCAGGGGGCCGCGATGGCTACACCTTC
v_gene: TRBV2
j_gene: TRBJ1-2
d_gene: TRBD1
abundance: NA

CDR3aa: CASSFGQTTIYEQYF
CDR3nt: TGTGCCAGCAGCTTTGGACAAACAACCATCTACGAGCAGTACTTC
v_gene: TRBV7-9
j_gene: TRBJ2-7
d_gene: NA
abundance: many

CDR3aa: CASTSTGGGYGYTF
CDR3nt: TGTGCCAGCACATCAACAGGGGGCGGTTATGGCTACACCTTC
v_gene: TRBV6-5
j_gene: TRBJ1-2
d_gene: TRBD1
abundance: few

CDR3aa: CSARGGYTF
CDR3nt: TGCAGTGCTCGCGGGGGCTACACCTTC
v_gene: TRBV20-1
j_gene: TRBJ1-2
d_gene: NA
abundance: many

CDR3aa: CASSEWGSMETQYF
CDR3nt: TGTGCCAGCAGTGAATGGGGTAGCATGGAGACCCAGTACTTC
v_gene: TRBV25-1
j_gene: TRBJ2-5
d_gene: NA
abundance: once

CDR3aa: CASSITTGNYGYTF
CDR3nt: TGCGCCAGCAGTATTACGACAGGGAACTATGGCTACACCTTC
v_gene: TRBV10-2
j_gene: TRBJ1-2
d_gene: TRBD1
abundance: many

CDR3aa: CASSFAFRGQPQHF
CDR3nt: TGTGCCAGCAGTTTCGCTTTTAGGGGCCAGCCCCAGCATTTT
v_gene: TRBV12-3/TRBV12-4
j_gene: TRBJ1-5
d_gene: NA
abundance: few

CDR3aa: CASSQTTVSGNEQYF
CDR3nt: TGTGCCAGCAGCCAAACGACAGTTAGTGGTAACGAGCAGTACTTC
v_gene: TRBV7-9
j_gene: TRBJ2-7
d_gene: NA
abundance: NA

CDR3aa: CASRHKTASNQPQHF
CDR3nt: TGTGCCAGCCGCCACAAGACAGCTAGCAATCAGCCCCAGCATTTT
v_gene: TRBV14
j_gene: TRBJ1-5
d_gene: NA
abundance: once

CDR3aa: CASRSNLGGTGNGYTF
CDR3nt: TGTGCCAGCAGATCGAACTTAGGCGGGACAGGGAATGGCTACACCTTC
v_gene: TRBV12-3/TRBV12-4
j_gene: TRBJ1-2
d_gene: TRBD1
abundance: NA

CDR3aa: CASSIWETEAFF
CDR3nt: TGCGCCAGCAGTATTTGGGAAACTGAAGCTTTCTTT
v_gene: TRBV5-1
j_gene: TRBJ1-1
d_gene: NA
abundance: NA

CDR3aa: CASSSLHGGSSPLHF
CDR3nt: TGTGCCAGCAGCTCCCTGCACGGAGGGAGTTCACCCCTCCACTTT
v_gene: TRBV7-9
j_gene: TRBJ1-6
d_gene: NA
abundance: many

CDR3aa: CSASAGGPWKVNTEAFF
CDR3nt: TGCAGTGCTAGTGCGGGGGGGCCTTGGAAAGTGAACACTGAAGCTTTCTTT
v_gene: TRBV20-1
j_gene: TRBJ1-1
d_gene: NA
abundance: few

CDR3aa: CSVEAGSGSINEQYF
CDR3nt: TGCAGCGTTGAGGCAGGGAGCGGGAGTATCAACGAGCAGTACTTC
v_gene: TRBV29-1
j_gene: TRBJ2-7
d_gene: TRBD2
abundance: NA

CDR3aa: CATSRAGTGGSPLHF
CDR3nt: TGTGCCACCAGCAGAGCCGGGACAGGGGGCTCACCCCTCCACTTT
v_gene: TRBV15
j_gene: TRBJ1-6
d_gene: TRBD1
abundance: NA

CDR3aa: CASRPQQGPYSPLHF
CDR3nt: TGTGCCAGCAGGCCTCAACAGGGACCCTATTCACCCCTCCACTTT
v_gene: TRBV6-6
j_gene: TRBJ1-6
d_gene: NA
abundance: many

CDR3aa: CASSQDSEAFF
CDR3nt: TGTGCCAGCAGCCAAGACAGTGAAGCTTTCTTT
v_gene: TRBV12-3/TRBV12-4
j_gene: TRBJ1-1
d_gene: NA
abundance: NA

CDR3aa: CSVKGQPGYGYTF
CDR3nt: TGCAGCGTCAAGGGACAGCCAGGCTATGGCTACACCTTC
v_gene: TRBV29-1
j_gene: TRBJ1-2
d_gene: TRBD1
abundance: many

CDR3aa: CASSTSGGDTIYF
CDR3nt: TGTGCCAGCAGTACTAGCGGGGGGGACACCATATATTTT
v_gene: TRBV12-3/TRBV12-4
j_gene: TRBJ1-3
d_gene: NA
abundance: NA

CDR3aa: CASRDVGNQPQHF
CDR3nt: TGTGCCAGCAGGGACGTAGGCAATCAGCCCCAGCATTTT
v_gene: TRBV6-1
j_gene: TRBJ1-5
d_gene: NA
abundance: NA

CDR3aa: CSASVADRPYGYTF
CDR3nt: TGCAGTGCTAGTGTCGCGGACAGACCATATGGCTACACCTTC
v_gene: TRBV20-1
j_gene: TRBJ1-2
d_gene: NA
abundance: few

CDR3aa: CASSEASGISNQPQHF
CDR3nt: TGTGCCAGCAGTGAAGCGTCAGGGATCAGCAATCAGCCCCAGCATTTT
v_gene: TRBV6-1
j_gene: TRBJ1-5
d_gene: NA
abundance: few

CDR3aa: CASSLDPAGPYSGNTIYF
CDR3nt: TGTGCCAGCAGCTTAGACCCCGCAGGGCCTTACTCTGGAAACACCATATATTTT
v_gene: TRBV7-2
j_gene: TRBJ1-3
d_gene: NA
abundance: few

CDR3aa: CASSLYGNGYTIYF
CDR3nt: TGTGCCAGCAGTTTGTACGGAAATGGCTACACCATATATTTT
v_gene: TRBV12-3/TRBV12-4
j_gene: TRBJ1-3
d_gene: NA
abundance: NA

CDR3aa: CASRYSDEQYF
CDR3nt: TGTGCCAGCAGATACTCGGATGAGCAGTACTTC
v_gene: TRBV6-2/TRBV6-3
j_gene: TRBJ2-7
d_gene: NA
abundance: NA

CDR3aa: CAISGGSRGVNQPQHF
CDR3nt: TGTGCCATCAGTGGAGGGAGTCGGGGGGTCAATCAGCCCCAGCATTTT
v_gene: TRBV10-3
j_gene: TRBJ1-5
d_gene: NA
abundance: NA

CDR3aa: CASSETTSGTDTQYF
CDR3nt: TGCGCCAGCAGTGAAACCACCAGCGGGACGGATACGCAGTATTTT
v_gene: TRBV10-2
j_gene: TRBJ2-3
d_gene: TRBD2
abundance: NA

CDR3aa: CASRQSVETQYF
CDR3nt: TGTGCCAGCAGGCAGAGTGTGGAGACCCAGTACTTC
v_gene: TRBV28
j_gene: TRBJ2-5
d_gene: NA
abundance: NA

CDR3aa: CASSSDRTNTEAFF
CDR3nt: TGCGCCAGCAGCTCCGACAGGACCAACACTGAAGCTTTCTTT
v_gene: TRBV5-1
j_gene: TRBJ1-1
d_gene: NA
abundance: many

CDR3aa: CASSRSGGNEETQYF
CDR3nt: TGTGCCAGCAGTCGGAGCGGGGGGAACGAAGAGACCCAGTACTTC
v_gene: TRBV7-2
j_gene: TRBJ2-5
d_gene: TRBD2
abundance: NA

CDR3aa: CASSESGSGGAKETQYF
CDR3nt: TGCGCCAGCAGTGAGTCGGGAAGCGGGGGGGCGAAGGAGACCCAGTACTTC
v_gene: TRBV10-2
j_gene: TRBJ2-5
d_gene: TRBD2
abundance: NA

CDR3aa: CASSLGRVIVGYGYTF
CDR3nt: TGTGCCAGCAGCTTGGGCAGGGTTATTGTCGGCTATGGCTACACCTTC
v_gene: TRBV11-2
j_gene: TRBJ1-2
d_gene: NA
abundance: many

CDR3aa: CASSPGGLNSPLHF
CDR3nt: TGCGCCAGCAGCCCCGGTGGGCTTAATTCACCCCTCCACTTT
v_gene: TRBV7-6
j_gene: TRBJ1-6
d_gene: NA
abundance: NA

CDR3aa: CSAHEAGLGQYF
CDR3nt: TGCAGTGCTCACGAAGCGGGGTTGGGGCAGTACTTC
v_gene: TRBV20-1
j_gene: TRBJ2-7
d_gene: TRBD2
abundance: NA

CDR3aa: CATSVVRGNTGELFF
CDR3nt: TGTGCCACCAGTGTGGTCAGGGGGAACACCGGGGAGCTGTTTTTT
v_gene: TRBV24-1
j_gene: TRBJ2-2
d_gene: NA
abundance: few

CDR3aa: CASSQVRSSTELFF
CDR3nt: TGTGCCAGCAGCCAAGTCCGGAGTTCAACGGAACTGTTTTTT
v_gene: TRBV14
j_gene: TRBJ1-4
d_gene: NA
abundance: once

CDR3aa: CAINPGQGHWEQYF
CDR3nt: TGTGCCATCAACCCGGGACAGGGGCACTGGGAGCAGTACTTC
v_gene: TRBV10-3
j_gene: TRBJ2-7
d_gene: TRBD1
abundance: many

CDR3aa: CASHSDRAISGANVLTF
CDR3nt: TGTGCCAGCCACTCCGACAGGGCAATCTCTGGGGCCAACGTCCTGACTTTC
v_gene: TRBV10-3
j_gene: TRBJ2-6
d_gene: TRBD1
abundance: NA